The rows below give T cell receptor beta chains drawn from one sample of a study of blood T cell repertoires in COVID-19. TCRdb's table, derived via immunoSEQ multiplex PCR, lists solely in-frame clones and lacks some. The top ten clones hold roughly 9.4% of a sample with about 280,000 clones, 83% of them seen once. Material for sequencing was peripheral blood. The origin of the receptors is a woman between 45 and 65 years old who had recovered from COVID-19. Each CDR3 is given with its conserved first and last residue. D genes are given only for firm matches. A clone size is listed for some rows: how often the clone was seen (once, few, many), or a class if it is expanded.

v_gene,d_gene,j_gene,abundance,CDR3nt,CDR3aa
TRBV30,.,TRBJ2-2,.,TGTGCCTGGAGTGTACGGCGGGCAGGAGGCACCGGGGAGCTGTTTTTT,CAWSVRRAGGTGELFF
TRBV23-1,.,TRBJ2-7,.,TGCGCCAGCAGGTGGGGCTACTACGAGCAGTACTTC,CASRWGYYEQYF
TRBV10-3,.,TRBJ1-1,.,TGTGCCATCAGGGGAGACACCAACACTGAAGCTTTCTTT,CAIRGDTNTEAFF
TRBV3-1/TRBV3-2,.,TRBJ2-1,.,TGTGCCAGCAGCCAAGCGGTCGGTGAGCAGTTCTTC,CASSQAVGEQFF
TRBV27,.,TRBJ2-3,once,TGTGCCAGCAGTTTAGGGCTCGGCACAGATACGCAGTATTTT,CASSLGLGTDTQYF
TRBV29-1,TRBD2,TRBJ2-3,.,TGCAGCGCCCCCTCCGGGGGAGGGGGCACAGATACGCAGTATTTT,CSAPSGGGGTDTQYF
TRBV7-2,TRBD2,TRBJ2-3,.,TGTGCCAGCAGCTTGGCTTCTAGCGGGGGGCCCAGCACAGATACGCAGTATTTT,CASSLASSGGPSTDTQYF
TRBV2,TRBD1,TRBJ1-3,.,TGTGCCAGCAGTGGACAGGGGAGCTCTGGAAACACCATATATTTT,CASSGQGSSGNTIYF
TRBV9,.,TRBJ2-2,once,TGTGCCAGCAGCGCAAGGGGGGACAGTAACGCCGGGGAGCTGTTTTTT,CASSARGDSNAGELFF
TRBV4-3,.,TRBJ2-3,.,TGCGCCAGCAGCCAAGCGAGGAGTAGCACAGATACGCAGTATTTT,CASSQARSSTDTQYF
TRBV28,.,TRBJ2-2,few,TGTGCCAGCAGACACAGCGGGACACCCTTAACCGGGGAGCTGTTTTTT,CASRHSGTPLTGELFF
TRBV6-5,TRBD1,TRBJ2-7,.,TGTGCCAGCAGCGACAGGGGCGAGCAGTACTTC,CASSDRGEQYF
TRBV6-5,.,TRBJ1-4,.,TGTGCCAGCACCGTCAGTGAAAAACTGTTTTTT,CASTVSEKLFF
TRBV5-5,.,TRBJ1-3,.,TGTGCCAGCAGCTTGATACAGCACTCTGGAAACACCATATATTTT,CASSLIQHSGNTIYF
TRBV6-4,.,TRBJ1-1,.,TGTGCCAGCAGTGACTCGAGCGGAGCTTTTGGGACTGAAGCTTTCTTT,CASSDSSGAFGTEAFF
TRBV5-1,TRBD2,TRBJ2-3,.,TGCGCCAGCAGCTTTAGCGGGGCCTCGAGGGATACGCAGTATTTT,CASSFSGASRDTQYF
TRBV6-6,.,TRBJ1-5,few,TGTGCCAGCAGCCCGGGGGTTCGCCAGCCCCAGCATTTT,CASSPGVRQPQHF
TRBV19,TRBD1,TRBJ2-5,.,TGTGCCAGTAGTATTACAGGGGGCGGGGAGACCCAGTACTTC,CASSITGGGETQYF
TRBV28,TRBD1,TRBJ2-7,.,TGTGCCAGCAATATAGGGGGCCACGAGCAGTACTTC,CASNIGGHEQYF
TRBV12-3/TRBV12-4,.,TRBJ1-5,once,TGTGCCAGCAGTTTAGACAGGGATCAGCCCCAGCATTTT,CASSLDRDQPQHF
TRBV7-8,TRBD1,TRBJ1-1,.,TGTGCCAGCAGCTTAGCAGACAGGGGGTCCACTGAAGCTTTCTTT,CASSLADRGSTEAFF
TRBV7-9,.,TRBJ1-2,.,TGTGCCAGCACCCCCCGGGGTTACTATGGCTACACCTTC,CASTPRGYYGYTF
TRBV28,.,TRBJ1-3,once,TGTGCCAGCAGTTTGTTGAGAACAGGGACTGGAAACACCATATATTTT,CASSLLRTGTGNTIYF
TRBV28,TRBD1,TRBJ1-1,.,TGTGCCAGCATTCTAGGAGGACAGGGGGAGGCTGAAGCTTTCTTT,CASILGGQGEAEAFF
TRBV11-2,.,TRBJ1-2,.,TGTGCCAGCAGCTCCCTACAGGGAGACTATGGCTACACCTTC,CASSSLQGDYGYTF
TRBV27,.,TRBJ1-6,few,TGTGCCAGCAGCCGACGGGGGGCGTCAGGTTCACCCCTCCACTTT,CASSRRGASGSPLHF
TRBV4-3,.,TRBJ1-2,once,TGCGCCAGCAGCCAAGTAACAGGTGGATACTATGGCTACACCTTC,CASSQVTGGYYGYTF
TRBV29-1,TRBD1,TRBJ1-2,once,TGCAGCGTCCGACCGTCGGGACAGAACTATGGCTACACCTTC,CSVRPSGQNYGYTF
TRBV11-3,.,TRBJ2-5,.,TGTGCCAGCAGCCTCCGCGGGGAAGAGACCCAGTACTTC,CASSLRGEETQYF
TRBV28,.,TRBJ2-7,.,TGTGCCAGCAGTACAACAGGGTACGAGCAGTACTTC,CASSTTGYEQYF
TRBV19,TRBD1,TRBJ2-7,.,TGTGCCAGTAGTCCGTGGACAGGGTCCTACGAGCAGTACTTC,CASSPWTGSYEQYF
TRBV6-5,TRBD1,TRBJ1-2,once,TGTGCCAGCACCAACGGAGGGACAGGGGGTCAGTACACCTTC,CASTNGGTGGQYTF
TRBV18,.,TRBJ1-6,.,TGTGCCAGCTCACCACCGGGGAGCTCCTATAATTCACCCCTCCACTTT,CASSPPGSSYNSPLHF
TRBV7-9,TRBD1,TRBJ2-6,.,TGTGCCAGCAGCCGCAGGACAGGGTTAGGCTCTGGGGCCAACGTCCTGACTTTC,CASSRRTGLGSGANVLTF
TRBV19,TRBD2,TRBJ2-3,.,TGTGCCAGTACCCAGGGACGGACCTTTCCGATTAGCGGGAGACCAGATACGCAGTATTTT,CASTQGRTFPISGRPDTQYF
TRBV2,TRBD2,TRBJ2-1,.,TGTGCCACCTCCAAAAGCGGGAGAGGCAATGAGCAGTTCTTC,CATSKSGRGNEQFF
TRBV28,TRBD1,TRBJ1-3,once,TGTGCCAGCAGTTTAATGGGACAGGGGTCTGGAAACACCATATATTTT,CASSLMGQGSGNTIYF
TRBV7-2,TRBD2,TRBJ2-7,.,TGTGCCAGCAGCTTGGCGGGAGGGACCGAGCAGTACTTC,CASSLAGGTEQYF
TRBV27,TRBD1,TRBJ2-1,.,TGTGCCAGCAGTTTATGGGACAGGAACTACAATGAGCAGTTCTTC,CASSLWDRNYNEQFF
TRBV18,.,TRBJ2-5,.,TGTGCCAGCTCACCGGGGGGGCCAGAGACCCAGTACTTC,CASSPGGPETQYF
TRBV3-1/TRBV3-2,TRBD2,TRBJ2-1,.,TGTGCCAGCAGCCCTCTAGCGGGGGGGCCCTGTGAGCAGTTCTTC,CASSPLAGGPCEQFF
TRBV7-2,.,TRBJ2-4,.,TGTGCCAGCAGCTTAGAGCAGGGTGCGAAAAACATTCAGTACTTC,CASSLEQGAKNIQYF
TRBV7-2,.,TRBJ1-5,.,TGTGCCAGCAGCTCGGACAGCTACAATCAGCCCCAGCATTTT,CASSSDSYNQPQHF
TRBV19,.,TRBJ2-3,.,TGTGCCAGTAGGTTGAGGACAGAAGATACGCAGTATTTT,CASRLRTEDTQYF
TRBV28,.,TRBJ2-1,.,TGTGCCAGCAGGGAGGGGGGGAGCTCCTACAATGAGCAGTTCTTC,CASREGGSSYNEQFF
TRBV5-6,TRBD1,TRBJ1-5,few,TGTGCCAGCAGCCCAGGGACAGGGGGCGGCAATCAGCCCCAGCATTTT,CASSPGTGGGNQPQHF
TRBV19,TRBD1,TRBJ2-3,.,TGTGCCAGTACATCATCATCTTACAGGGGTTATACAGATACGCAGTATTTT,CASTSSSYRGYTDTQYF
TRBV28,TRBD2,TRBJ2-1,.,TGTGCCAGCAGTCTTGGGACTAGCGGGAGCTACAATGAGCAGTTCTTC,CASSLGTSGSYNEQFF
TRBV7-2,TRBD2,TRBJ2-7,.,TGTGCCAGCAGCCCCGACTCGATGCGGGGGGGCCGGGGTGAGCAGTACTTC,CASSPDSMRGGRGEQYF
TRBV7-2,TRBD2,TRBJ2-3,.,TGTGCCAGCAGCACTCGACTAGCGGGGGGGCCGGATACGCAGTATTTT,CASSTRLAGGPDTQYF